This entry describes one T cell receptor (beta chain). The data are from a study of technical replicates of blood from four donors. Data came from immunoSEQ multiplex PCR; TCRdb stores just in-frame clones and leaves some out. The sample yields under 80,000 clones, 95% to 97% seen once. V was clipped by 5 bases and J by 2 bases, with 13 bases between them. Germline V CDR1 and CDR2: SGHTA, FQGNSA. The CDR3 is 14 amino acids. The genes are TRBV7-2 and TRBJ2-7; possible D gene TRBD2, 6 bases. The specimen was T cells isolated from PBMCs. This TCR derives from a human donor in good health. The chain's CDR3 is CASSLAGNPYEQYF. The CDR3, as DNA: TGTGCCAGCAGCCTGGCGGGGAACCCCTACGAGCAGTACTTC.